The TCR beta chain described here comes from a study of cytomegalovirus exposure and HLA in healthy donors. Findings of the study overall: A highly shared variant cluster was judged a likely technical artifact. A later analysis found common viral pathogens apparently linked to several of the most significant clusters. Prior analysis indicated that the majority of TCR beta V segments exhibited productivity approximately 87% or approximately 30% of the time. Some V segments, TRBV6-2 and TRBV6-3 among them, were indistinguishable and were therefore excluded.

In its sample, this clone was seen once. Antigen specificity is unknown. Unmatched junction bases numbered 7, after V lost 4 bases and J lost 0 bases. Germline V CDR1 and CDR2: MGHRA, YSYEKL. This CDR3 contains 16 residues. The PCR had 60 Vbeta and 13 Jbeta primers. Sequencing used immunoSEQ multiplex PCR; TCRdb keeps in-frame clones, though not all of them. The top ten clones hold more than 13% of a sample with 180,000 or so clones, around 79% of them seen once. The TCR sequence derives from a man aged 50-60 years in good health and CMV-seropositive. The V gene is TRBV4-1, the J gene TRBJ1-1, with 8 bases aligning to TRBD1. Sample: PBMCs. In DNA form, the CDR3 reads TGCGCCAGCAGCCTCGGGACAGGCCCTTTGAACACTGAAGCTTTCTTT. It translates to CASSLGTGPLNTEAFF.